A selection of T cell receptor beta chains follows, all from one sample in a study of a mutant IDH1 vaccine in newly diagnosed glioma. Sequencing was performed with immunoSEQ multiplex PCR; in TCRdb, only in-frame clones are kept and a portion is missing. Of 110,000 or so clones listed, about 90% were seen once; the top ten hold 0.55% to 0.7%. These receptors' targets are unknown. Material: PBMCs, obtained from a glioma patient whose treatment included an IDH1 peptide vaccine. The origin of the receptors is a woman between 45 and 60 years old with glioma. CDR3s include the opening cysteine and the closing phenylalanine or tryptophan. A D gene is named only where the DNA matches it firmly. The size entry is marked missing in some rows and otherwise reads once, few, many or a size class.

J gene: TRBJ1-2; V gene: TRBV2; clone size: once; D gene: .; CDR3 protein: CASSEGQGTNYGYTF
J gene: TRBJ2-3; V gene: TRBV5-4; clone size: .; D gene: .; CDR3 protein: CASSSYSGGTDTQYF
J gene: TRBJ2-7; V gene: TRBV19; clone size: .; D gene: TRBD1; CDR3 protein: CASSKGAGAYEQYF
J gene: TRBJ2-7; V gene: TRBV10-3; clone size: .; D gene: TRBD1; CDR3 protein: CASSGTGMSYEQYF
J gene: TRBJ2-7; V gene: TRBV5-5; clone size: .; D gene: TRBD1; CDR3 protein: CASSYLTGGASYEQYF
J gene: TRBJ2-3; V gene: TRBV11-2; clone size: once; D gene: .; CDR3 protein: CASSLAKEDTQYF
J gene: TRBJ2-7; V gene: TRBV6-5; clone size: .; D gene: TRBD1; CDR3 protein: CASRRGTGYEQYF
J gene: TRBJ2-1; V gene: TRBV6-5; clone size: .; D gene: .; CDR3 protein: CASSFSAGLHNEQFF
J gene: TRBJ1-1; V gene: TRBV28; clone size: .; D gene: .; CDR3 protein: CASSPGRGKRGFF
J gene: TRBJ2-5; V gene: TRBV9; clone size: .; D gene: TRBD1; CDR3 protein: CASSVDRGRETQYF
J gene: TRBJ2-1; V gene: TRBV6-1; clone size: .; D gene: .; CDR3 protein: CASRFTGIDEQFF
J gene: TRBJ1-5; V gene: TRBV6-5; clone size: .; D gene: .; CDR3 protein: CASSYSLGGNQPQHF
J gene: TRBJ2-2; V gene: TRBV11-2; clone size: .; D gene: .; CDR3 protein: CASSLGTAANTGELFF
J gene: TRBJ2-2; V gene: TRBV7-3; clone size: .; D gene: TRBD2; CDR3 protein: CASSSIAGVDTGELFF
J gene: TRBJ2-7; V gene: TRBV5-5; clone size: .; D gene: .; CDR3 protein: CASSYGGSLSYEQYF
J gene: TRBJ1-5; V gene: TRBV2; clone size: .; D gene: TRBD1; CDR3 protein: CASSADRGNQPQHF
J gene: TRBJ2-3; V gene: TRBV28; clone size: .; D gene: .; CDR3 protein: CASSFIGADTQYF
J gene: TRBJ2-1; V gene: TRBV28; clone size: once; D gene: .; CDR3 protein: CASSPQWRIGNYEQFF
J gene: TRBJ1-2; V gene: TRBV10-3; clone size: .; D gene: .; CDR3 protein: CAISESRNGYTF
J gene: TRBJ2-7; V gene: TRBV29-1; clone size: .; D gene: TRBD2; CDR3 protein: CSVGGTSGYEQYF
J gene: TRBJ1-6; V gene: TRBV11-2; clone size: .; D gene: .; CDR3 protein: CASKETAYSPLHF
J gene: TRBJ1-2; V gene: TRBV28; clone size: .; D gene: TRBD1; CDR3 protein: CASRAGTAEDYGYTF
J gene: TRBJ1-4; V gene: TRBV25-1; clone size: few; D gene: .; CDR3 protein: CASSDARGWEKEKLFF
J gene: TRBJ1-1; V gene: TRBV7-9; clone size: .; D gene: .; CDR3 protein: CASSFSSGAEAFF
J gene: TRBJ2-1; V gene: TRBV30; clone size: .; D gene: TRBD2; CDR3 protein: CAWSVGSSGFYNEQFF
J gene: TRBJ1-6; V gene: TRBV5-1; clone size: .; D gene: .; CDR3 protein: CASSYLTGLDSPLHF
J gene: TRBJ1-1; V gene: TRBV6-5; clone size: once; D gene: TRBD1; CDR3 protein: CASSHRQGVGEAFF
J gene: TRBJ2-1; V gene: TRBV19; clone size: .; D gene: .; CDR3 protein: CASSILEGSSYNEQFF
J gene: TRBJ2-3; V gene: TRBV2; clone size: .; D gene: .; CDR3 protein: CASSLPRDSRGFTDTQYF
J gene: TRBJ2-7; V gene: TRBV15; clone size: once; D gene: TRBD1; CDR3 protein: CATSRGTGNYEQYF
J gene: TRBJ2-5; V gene: TRBV20-1; clone size: .; D gene: .; CDR3 protein: CSAGQETQYF
J gene: TRBJ2-7; V gene: TRBV27; clone size: .; D gene: TRBD1; CDR3 protein: CASSHGQGIYEQYF
J gene: TRBJ1-2; V gene: TRBV5-4; clone size: .; D gene: .; CDR3 protein: CASSATGLYGYTF
J gene: TRBJ1-1; V gene: TRBV30; clone size: .; D gene: TRBD1; CDR3 protein: CAWGQGSNTEAFF
J gene: TRBJ1-1; V gene: TRBV5-1; clone size: once; D gene: .; CDR3 protein: CASSHYRETNTEAFF
J gene: TRBJ2-5; V gene: TRBV20-1; clone size: .; D gene: .; CDR3 protein: CSAPVFETQYF
J gene: TRBJ2-5; V gene: TRBV10-1; clone size: .; D gene: TRBD1; CDR3 protein: CASSSLPGQGQETQYF
J gene: TRBJ2-7; V gene: TRBV5-1; clone size: .; D gene: .; CDR3 protein: CASRGTDMKQYF
J gene: TRBJ2-7; V gene: TRBV5-1; clone size: .; D gene: TRBD1; CDR3 protein: CASSLGTGAYEQYF
J gene: TRBJ1-4; V gene: TRBV6-6; clone size: .; D gene: .; CDR3 protein: CASSYSGTNEKLFF
J gene: TRBJ1-1; V gene: TRBV28; clone size: .; D gene: TRBD1; CDR3 protein: CASSLWWTGPGTEAFF
J gene: TRBJ2-7; V gene: TRBV28; clone size: .; D gene: TRBD2; CDR3 protein: CASSLSTSGRVYEQYF
J gene: TRBJ2-7; V gene: TRBV2; clone size: .; D gene: .; CDR3 protein: CASRLNGGSLSYEQYF
J gene: TRBJ2-3; V gene: TRBV7-8; clone size: .; D gene: TRBD2; CDR3 protein: CASSLGGLAGPFDTQYF
J gene: TRBJ2-3; V gene: TRBV28; clone size: .; D gene: .; CDR3 protein: CASSSPSGGADTQYF
J gene: TRBJ1-5; V gene: TRBV19; clone size: .; D gene: TRBD1; CDR3 protein: CASSIGTGVLEPQHF
J gene: TRBJ2-7; V gene: TRBV7-9; clone size: .; D gene: .; CDR3 protein: CASSSGPSPYEQYF
J gene: TRBJ1-5; V gene: TRBV28; clone size: .; D gene: .; CDR3 protein: CATFSGVRNQPQHF
J gene: TRBJ2-7; V gene: TRBV19; clone size: .; D gene: .; CDR3 protein: CASSSRFGAKTYEQYF
J gene: TRBJ2-6; V gene: TRBV5-1; clone size: .; D gene: .; CDR3 protein: CASSLVGASGANVLTF
J gene: TRBJ2-2; V gene: TRBV10-3; clone size: .; D gene: .; CDR3 protein: CAISESARADTGELFF
J gene: TRBJ2-7; V gene: TRBV2; clone size: .; D gene: .; CDR3 protein: CASKGDAYEQYF
J gene: TRBJ2-3; V gene: TRBV6-1; clone size: .; D gene: .; CDR3 protein: CASSERGSPSTDTQYF
J gene: TRBJ1-4; V gene: TRBV7-9; clone size: .; D gene: .; CDR3 protein: CASSLGGSATNEKLFF
J gene: TRBJ2-3; V gene: TRBV27; clone size: .; D gene: TRBD1; CDR3 protein: CASVRQGSADTQYF
J gene: TRBJ2-1; V gene: TRBV18; clone size: .; D gene: TRBD2; CDR3 protein: CASSPLGLAGSGEQFF
J gene: TRBJ2-7; V gene: TRBV5-6; clone size: .; D gene: TRBD2; CDR3 protein: CASSPFRTSETYEQYF